The following is a T cell receptor beta chain sequence with its context. The clone's antigen remains unknown. One base away there is no much larger clone; base qualities are not given. The sample originates from a study of blood T cell repertoires in COVID-19 (dated by TCRdb to about 2020). Concerning the study at large: Samples from collaborators originated in the United States, Italy and Spain and spanned both the acute and convalescent phases of COVID-19. The material from the prospective study consisted of cDNA or gDNA derived from T cells, B-cell-depleted T cells, or PBMCs. Subjects who had been exposed to COVID-19, were actively infected with it, or had recovered from it provided the deeply sampled blood TCRbeta repertoires that made up the dataset. A freely available public database, intended as a resource for researchers studying the immune response to SARS-CoV-2, is where the repertoires were released. Samples were obtained from the ongoing ImmuneRACE study (first 160 participants) and from some 1,300 subjects provided by 6 global collaborators. The sample metadata nearly always contained a de-identified subject ID, COVID-19 status, age in years and sex. Where available, HLA class I and class II types were obtained from metadata supplied by the sample provider rather than from assay-based typing.

What the study reported, not specific to this receptor: Clinical and demographic metadata were provided uncurated, with the amount varying by source and participant.

The collaborating institutions used their own protocols to collect whole blood in K2EDTA tubes. Collaborator samples were shipped for TCRbeta analysis as frozen whole blood, isolated PBMCs, or DNA extracted from either sample type. The germline V gene encodes CDR1 MNHEY and CDR2 SVGEGT. The CDR3 spans 15 residues, from the cysteine through the phenylalanine. Only the CDR3 part of the read is kept: 45 bases, read in frame from the first base. Trimming accounts for 5 bases at V and 1 base at J, while the number of junction bases matched to no gene is 5. TCRbeta CDR3 regions were amplified from genomic DNA by means of the immunoSEQ Assay, a bias-controlled multiplex PCR. In the original analysis: Nucleated cell counts per sample were estimated from amplification of reference gene primers within the assay. Sequence reads were collapsed and filtered to measure the absolute abundance of every unique TCRbeta CDR3 rearrangement. For each sample, productive Simpson clonality was calculated as the square root of Simpson's diversity index over productive rearrangements. TCRdb carries this immuneACCESS record with in-frame sequences only. Its versions omit some clonotypes, under half of them owing to an unresolved V gene in the studies checked, with the rest unexplained. Clone size and the V and J calls come from that table; the DNA yielded D and trimming. In all, the sample holds some 69,000 clones, and 60% to 80% of those were seen once. Roughly 50% of the sample is taken by the ten largest.

This sequence uses TRBV6-2 or TRBV6-3 and TRBJ1-1; 9 bases in the junction line up with TRBD1. This receptor was obtained from a human donor in a cohort sampled during active COVID-19. The sample consisted of peripheral blood. CDR3 sequence: CASSPGQGRNTEAFF. The DNA sequence is given as TGTGCCAGCAGTCCGGGACAGGGTAGGAACACTGAAGCTTTCTTT.